Listed here are 21 T cell receptor beta chains from one sample, sequenced in a study of blood T cells in healthy people across ages (dated by TCRdb to the mid-2010s). Libraries were made using 5' RACE. TCRdb lists the instrument as Illumina HiSeq 2500. A second roughly 6 to 11 cycle PCR used a sample-barcoded 5' primer and a J-beta primer mix. TCRdb itself trimmed the public reads at Q25 with fastp, ran MiXCR and retained productive beta chains. One record per CDR3 amino acid sequence lists the most common genes and DNA. This sample lists nearly 800,000 distinct CDR3 sequences; 25% were detected once. The top ten clonotypes cover approximately 3.7% of the sample. This sample also appeared in a second study, on T cells of mothers and their children.

Sequenced sample: blood. The receptors shown here come from a boy aged 10-17 years in good health.

V and J are TRBV4-1 and TRBJ2-5, with D perhaps TRBD1 or TRBD2 (6 bases each). V gave up 1 base and J gave up 3 bases, with 21 bases separating them. This CDR3 has 18 residues. From germline, CDR1 is MGHRA and CDR2 YSYEKL. This CDR3 reads CASSQAPAGGFLEETQYF. The CDR3 coding sequence is TGCGCCAGCAGCCAAGCTCCCGCCGGGGGCTTCTTAGAAGAGACCCAGTACTTC.

This clonotype was found a few times. V gene TRBV7-9 combines with J gene TRBJ2-1; TRBD2 aligns across 11 bases. The DNA end lines up better with TRBJ2-7; the J call may be wrong. The CDR3 covers 14 residues. Germline assignment: CDR1 SEHNR and CDR2 FQNEAQ (reference sequence). Here the CDR3 DNA reads TGTGCCAGCAGCTTGTTAGCGGGAGGGGAAGAGCAGTACTTC. Its protein is CASSLLAGGEEQYF.

This clonotype was seen a few times. The chain has TRBV14 and TRBJ2-7; TRBD1 matches 9 bases. Losses at the gene ends were 5 bases for V and 2 bases for J; bases not matched to a gene: 7. Germline V gene lookup returns CDR1 SGHDN and CDR2 FVKESK. The CDR3 sequence is 15 residues long. In DNA, the CDR3 is TGTGCCAGCAGCGATCCGGGACAGGGCGCCTACGAGCAGTACTTC. It is translated as CASSDPGQGAYEQYF.

The chain combines TRBV4-3 with TRBJ2-3, with D possibly TRBD2 on 5 matching bases. The CDR3 contains 17 residues. Germline CDR1 and CDR2: LGHNA and YSLEER. Trimming removed 4 bases from V and 3 bases from J, with 20 bases in between. CDR3 nucleotides: TGCGCCAGCAGCCCCACCATCAGAGGGAGAAAGACAGATACGCAGTATTTT. It specifies CASSPTIRGRKTDTQYF.

This clonotype was counted between two and nine times. The genes are TRBV6-6 and TRBJ2-5, with 10 bases that match TRBD2. V was pared by 10 bases and J by 3 bases, with 5 bases of the junction left unmatched. The CDR3 is 13 amino acids. The germline gives CDR1 MNHNY, CDR2 SVGAGI (reference sequence). The CDR3 DNA follows: TGTGCCATCCGGACTAGCGGAGAAGAGACCCAGTACTTC. Protein sequence: CAIRTSGEETQYF.

This clonotype has only a few counts. The chain uses TRBV20-1 and TRBJ1-4, with D unclear. Germline V CDR1 and CDR2: DFQATT, SNEGSKA (reference sequence). V was pared by 2 bases and J by 8 bases, with 15 bases between. This CDR3 is 14 amino acids long. CDR3 loop: CSARSRAAGEKLFF. The CDR3 DNA follows: TGCAGTGCTAGATCCCGGGCAGCGGGAGAAAAACTGTTTTTT.

The chain carries TRBV5-1 and TRBJ2-5, with 7 bases fitting TRBD1. V was pared by 3 bases and J by 2 bases, with 7 bases of the junction left unmatched. The CDR3 totals 15 residues. CDR1 is SGHRS, CDR2 YFSETQ, per germline. The CDR3 loop reads CASSSPGQPQETQYF. Here the CDR3 DNA reads TGCGCCAGCAGCTCACCGGGACAGCCACAAGAGACCCAGTACTTC.

This clonotype has only one observation. The chain's CDR3 is CASSLASSGAQETQYF. The CDR3 DNA follows: TGTGCCAGCAGCTTAGCGTCTAGCGGGGCCCAAGAGACCCAGTACTTC. The chain links TRBV7-2 to TRBJ2-5; 9 positions match TRBD2. This CDR3 comprises 16 residues. CDR1 SGHTA and CDR2 FQGNSA come from the germline V gene. J gave up 1 base and V 0 bases, and 3 bases lay outside the gene matches.

In its sample, this clonotype was seen a few times. V and J are TRBV5-1 and TRBJ1-5, with D unresolved. V was clipped by 0 bases and J by 6 bases, with 7 bases between them. This CDR3 is built from 13 residues. Germline loops: CDR1 SGHRS, CDR2 YFSETQ. The CDR3 sequence is CASSLGWRQPQHF. The CDR3 DNA sequence: TGCGCCAGCAGCTTGGGGTGGCGTCAGCCCCAGCATTTT.

This clonotype was seen a few times. The chain carries TRBV4-3 and TRBJ1-4; D not resolved. The CDR3 is 17 residues long. Deletions cut 3 bases from V and 0 bases from J, with 14 bases between. CDR1 and CDR2 (germline): LGHNA, YSLEER. In DNA form, the CDR3 reads TGCGCCAGCAGCCAGGACGGCCGGGGAACAACTAATGAAAAACTGTTTTTT. Its translation is CASSQDGRGTTNEKLFF.

This clonotype has a handful of counts. The CDR3 loop reads CASKRSDGSYEQYF. As DNA, the CDR3 is TGTGCCAGCAAACGATCTGACGGTTCCTACGAGCAGTACTTC. The rearrangement joins TRBV27 to TRBJ2-7, with D uncertain. CDR3 length equals 14 residues. V was pared by 7 bases and J by 1 base, with 14 bases between. Germline V gene sequence: CDR1 MNHEY, CDR2 SMNVEV (reference sequence).

This chain joins TRBV3-1 and TRBJ1-2; no definite D call. There are 12 residues in the CDR3. The V end lost 8 bases, the J end lost 7 bases, and 14 bases lay between the germline ends. Germline-derived CDR1 and CDR2 are LGHDT and YNNKEL (reference sequence). The CDR3, as DNA: TGTGCCAGCGGCACGGGGTCGGGTGGCTACACCTTC. Amino acid sequence: CASGTGSGGYTF. Full variable domain (missing parts from reference TRBV3-1 and TRBJ1-2): DTAVSQTPKYLVTQMGNDKSIKCEQNLGHDTMYWYKQDSKKFLKIMFSYNNKELIINETVPNRFSPKSPDKAHLNLHINSLELGDSAVYFCASGTGSGGYTFGSGTRLTVV.

V and J are TRBV28 and TRBJ2-7, with 10 bases fitting TRBD1. V was clipped by 5 bases and J by 9 bases; unmatched bases: 13. Germline-derived CDR1 and CDR2 are MDHEN and SYDVKM. The CDR3 runs to 15 residues. The CDR3 region is CASSGPGTGEVGQYF. The CDR3 region has the DNA TGTGCCAGCAGTGGACCCGGGACAGGGGAGGTTGGGCAGTACTTC.

The chain uses TRBV6-5 and TRBJ1-2; D is unresolved. Germline V lookup: CDR1 MNHEY, CDR2 SVGAGI. The CDR3 contains 14 residues. V lost 5 bases to trimming and J lost 4 bases, with 14 bases between them. The CDR3 DNA reads as TGTGCCAGCAGTGGGTCCCCCCCGAGCTATGGCTACACCTTC. It encodes CASSGSPPSYGYTF.

The table lists this clonotype with many counts. V is TRBV20-1 and J is TRBJ2-2; possible D gene TRBD2, 6 bases. Trimming took off 0 bases at V and 8 bases at J, with 13 bases between the two ends. The V gene's germline CDR1 is DFQATT and CDR2 SNEGSKA (reference sequence). This CDR3 region has 14 residues. The CDR3, as DNA: TGCAGTGCTAGAGACCCCGGGGGATCGGGGGAGCTGTTTTTT. Translation gives CSARDPGGSGELFF.

The rearrangement joins TRBV7-9 to TRBJ1-4, with D possibly TRBD1 on 6 matching bases. This CDR3 region has 13 residues. Looked up from germline, CDR1 is SEHNR and CDR2 is FQNEAQ (reference sequence). V was clipped by 6 bases and J by 7 bases, with 12 bases between them. CDR3 DNA sequence: TGTGCCAGCAGTCCTCCCAGGGGTGAAAAACTGTTTTTT. Encoded protein: CASSPPRGEKLFF.

The CDR3: CASSSLGRSSYEQYF. The CDR3 nucleotides read TGTGCCAGCAGCTCTCTCGGCAGGAGCTCCTACGAGCAGTACTTC. The rearrangement joins TRBV27 to TRBJ2-5, with D unclear. The last part of the DNA fits TRBJ2-7 better; the J call may be wrong. This CDR3 contains 15 residues. Germline CDR1 reads MNHEY; CDR2 reads SMNVEV (reference sequence).

This clonotype occurred a few times. This rearrangement joins TRBV12-3 or TRBV12-4 to TRBJ1-5; weak D call: TRBD1 (6 bases). CDR3 length: 12 residues. Trimming shortened V by 6 bases and J by 6 bases, and 9 bases separated the two germline ends. CDR3 in DNA: TGTGCCAGCAGCGCAGGGGTTCAGCCCCAGCATTTT. It yields the protein CASSAGVQPQHF.

This clonotype showed up many times. This chain uses TRBV5-1 with TRBJ2-5, with D perhaps TRBD1 (5 bases). The CDR3 is 13 amino acids. The germline V gene has CDR1 SGHRS and CDR2 YFSETQ. The ends were cut back, 2 bases at V and 3 bases at J, with 8 bases in the middle. The CDR3 sequence is CASSFQGKETQYF. The CDR3 DNA sequence: TGCGCCAGCAGCTTTCAGGGTAAAGAGACCCAGTACTTC.

This clonotype has just a few counts. The chain joins TRBV18 to TRBJ2-3; D not resolved. Germline CDR1 reads KGHSH; CDR2 reads LQKENI. Trimming shortened V by 1 base and J by 9 bases, and 14 bases separated the two germline ends. This CDR3 has 14 residues. The CDR3 DNA is TGTGCCAGCTCACCACTAGACCCTTATTACACGCAGTATTTT. It specifies CASSPLDPYYTQYF.

The table lists this clonotype with a few counts. This chain connects TRBV27 to TRBJ2-1; a possible D gene is TRBD1 (6 bases). TRBJ2-7 matches the DNA end more closely, so the J call is doubtful. The CDR3 is 14 residues long. The germline gives CDR1 MNHEY, CDR2 SMNVEV (reference sequence). The CDR3 DNA reads TGTGCCAGCAGTACACAACAGGGTTTCCACGAGCAGTACTTC. It is translated as CASSTQQGFHEQYF.